The 31 T cell receptor beta chains presented below share a single source sample, sequenced in a study of CD8 T cells in ankylosing spondylitis. TCRdb reanalysed the 5' RACE reads using MiXCR and keeps one entry per CDR3 protein. Here the sample spans 300,000 to 400,000 distinct CDR3 sequences, 11% being singletons. The sequenced sample was blood, either unsorted or a sorted T cell fraction (not recorded which). These receptors came from a female donor with ankylosing spondylitis or in good health (not recorded which).

The chain carries TRBV5-5 and TRBJ2-2, with 7 bases lining up with TRBD2. This CDR3 spans 17 amino acids. V trimming: 1 base; J trimming: 3 bases; junction bases outside the gene matches: 9. Germline V gene data show CDR1 as SGHKS and CDR2 as YYEKEE (reference sequence). The DNA of the CDR3 is TGTGCCAGCAGCTTGATCTGGGCGGGAGCGGACACCGGGGAGCTGTTTTTT. Amino acid sequence: CASSLIWAGADTGELFF.

This clonotype has at least ten counts. The chain employs TRBV20-1 and TRBJ2-5; possible D gene TRBD2, 5 bases. Trimming cost V 0 bases and J 2 bases, with 10 bases left between them. The CDR3 extends over 14 amino acids. Germline V gene data show CDR1 as DFQATT and CDR2 as SNEGSKA (reference sequence). CDR3 loop: CSARDRLIQETQYF. The CDR3 nucleotides are TGCAGTGCTAGAGATCGACTAATACAAGAGACCCAGTACTTC.

The CDR3 reads CASSSRGGRTYNEQFF. The CDR3 DNA reads TGTGCCAGCAGCTCCCGTGGGGGCCGGACCTACAATGAGCAGTTCTTC. This chain links TRBV7-9 with TRBJ2-1, with a possible D match to TRBD1 (6 bases). Trimming stripped 4 bases from V and 2 bases from J, with 15 bases between. The CDR3 loop spans 16 amino acids. Germline lookup yields CDR1 SEHNR and CDR2 FQNEAQ (reference sequence).

This chain connects TRBV20-1 to TRBJ2-4; 8 bases fit TRBD2. The germline V gene encodes CDR1 DFQATT and CDR2 SNEGSKA (reference sequence). This CDR3 contains 12 residues. Trimming at V came to 3 bases and at J to 7 bases, leaving 2 bases not matched to a gene. The DNA for the CDR3 is TGCAGTGCTAGCGGGGGGGCGAACATTCAGTACTTC. This codes for CSASGGANIQYF.

This clonotype was recorded at least ten times. The J gene is TRBJ2-1, the V gene TRBV29-1; a possible D gene is TRBD2 (5 bases). Trimming pared 4 bases from V and 8 bases from J, leaving 15 bases between. Germline V gives CDR1 SQVTM, CDR2 ANQGSEA. There are 13 residues in the CDR3. CDR3 nucleotide sequence: TGCAGCGTTGCGGACGCCGGAGGCGATGAGCAGTTCTTC. It yields the protein CSVADAGGDEQFF.

This clonotype was counted at least ten times. V and J are TRBV5-1 and TRBJ2-3; 9 bases agree with TRBD2. Germline V CDR1 and CDR2: SGHRS, YFSETQ. This CDR3 comprises 16 residues. Trimming took 1 base from V and 8 from J; bases not matched to a gene: 11. The CDR3 DNA is TGCGCCAGCAGCTTGAGTAGCGGGGGCCTTGAAGTTACGCAGTATTTT. Translation: CASSLSSGGLEVTQYF.

There are many counts of this clonotype. The rearrangement joins TRBV5-6 to TRBJ2-2, with D possibly matching TRBD2 (6 bases). CDR3 length: 14 amino acids. The V end was cut by 4 bases, the J end by 2 bases, with 9 bases between. Germline V lookup: CDR1 SGHDT, CDR2 YYEEEE. The CDR3 DNA follows: TGTGCCAGCAGCCGGAGGGTAAACACCGGGGAGCTGTTTTTT. Protein sequence: CASSRRVNTGELFF.

This clonotype came up a few times. The V and J genes are TRBV12-3 or TRBV12-4 and TRBJ1-1, with D possibly TRBD1 on 5 matching bases. The V end lost 3 bases, the J end lost 3 bases, and 8 bases lay between the germline ends. The CDR3 is 13 amino acids. Here the CDR3 reads CASSFTGDTEAFF. DNA for the CDR3: TGTGCCAGCAGTTTTACGGGGGACACTGAAGCTTTCTTT.

This clonotype was observed a handful of times. J is TRBJ2-7 and V is TRBV28; 9 bases are a match to TRBD2. After removal of 5 bases from V and 0 bases from J, the junction contained 14 bases not matched to a gene. CDR1 and CDR2 from the germline V gene are MDHEN and SYDVKM. This CDR3 has 18 residues. CDR3 protein: CASSPLFGAGGNSYEQYF. The CDR3 DNA reads TGTGCCAGCAGTCCCCTCTTTGGAGCGGGAGGTAACTCCTACGAGCAGTACTTC. Together with reference TRBV28 and TRBJ2-7, the CDR3 gives the full variable domain: DVKVTQSSRYLVKRTGEKVFLECVQDMDHENMFWYRQDPGLGLRLIYFSYDVKMKEKGDIPEGYSVSREKKERFSLILESASTNQTSMYLCASSPLFGAGGNSYEQYFGPGTRLTVT.

This clonotype appeared many times. In DNA, the CDR3 is TGCAGTGCTGACAGAATCAGGGGGGGGACTGAAGCTTTCTTT. Translating gives CSADRIRGGTEAFF. The rearrangement joins TRBV20-1 to TRBJ1-1, with 7 bases fitting TRBD1. Looked up from germline, CDR1 is DFQATT and CDR2 is SNEGSKA (reference sequence). V was clipped by 5 bases and J by 5 bases; unmatched bases: 11. The CDR3 sequence is 14 residues long.

This clonotype was recorded at least ten times. The rearrangement links TRBV24-1 to TRBJ1-2; D is unresolved. The CDR3 spans 14 residues. The V and J ends lost 3 bases and 7 bases respectively, with 14 bases between them. Looked up from germline, CDR1 is KGHDR and CDR2 is SFDVKD. Here the CDR3 reads CATSDRTASGGYTF. DNA for the CDR3: TGTGCCACCAGTGATAGAACAGCCTCCGGTGGCTACACCTTC.

The gene calls are TRBV11-2 and TRBJ2-2; D is unresolved. The germline gives CDR1 SGHAT, CDR2 FQNNGV. V was trimmed by 5 bases and J by 6 bases, leaving 13 bases between them. The CDR3 contains 14 residues. Here the CDR3 DNA reads TGTGCCAGCAGCCCAGATTGGATAGCCGGGGAGCTGTTTTTT. Translated: CASSPDWIAGELFF.

This clonotype has at least ten counts. The chain joins TRBV7-9 to TRBJ1-1; 7 bases align to TRBD1. Germline CDR1 reads SEHNR; CDR2 reads FQNEAQ (reference sequence). The CDR3 contains 15 residues. Trimming cost V 5 bases and J 1 base; bases outside gene matches: 7. The CDR3 sequence: CASSKFRGENTEAFF. The CDR3 DNA is TGTGCCAGCAGCAAATTCAGGGGGGAGAACACTGAAGCTTTCTTT.

On this clonotype: The junction departs from the called germline gene at one end, perhaps through a read error. The rearrangement joins TRBV18 to TRBJ2-1; TRBD2 matches 10 bases. This CDR3 is 15 amino acids long. Germline V gene lookup returns CDR1 KGHSH and CDR2 LQKENI. The CDR3: CASSPPSGGGNEQSF. Here the CDR3 DNA reads TGTGCCAGCTCACCACCCAGCGGGGGGGGGAATGAGCAGTCCTTC. Filled out from reference TRBV18 and TRBJ2-1, the complete variable domain reads NAGVMQNPRHLVRRRGQEARLRCSPMKGHSHVYWYRQLPEEGLKFMVYLQKENIIDESGMPKERFSAEFPKEGPSILRIQQVVRGDSAAYFCASSPPSGGGNEQSFGPGTRLTVL.

This clonotype has ten or more counts. The chain links TRBV5-6 to TRBJ2-5; tentatively, D is TRBD1 or TRBD2 (5 bases each). The CDR3 is 16 residues long. V dropped 3 bases and J dropped 0 bases, with 15 bases sitting between them. Per the germline V gene, CDR1 is SGHDT and CDR2 is YYEEEE. The CDR3 here is CASSSYVPGHQETQYF. CDR3 nucleotides: TGTGCCAGCAGCTCATACGTTCCGGGACACCAAGAGACCCAGTACTTC.

This clonotype has at least ten counts. The gene calls are TRBV5-1 and TRBJ1-2, with TRBD1 identical over 7 bases. Per the germline V gene, CDR1 is SGHRS and CDR2 is YFSETQ. This CDR3 is built from 13 residues. The junction had 7 bases not matched to a gene; V was cut back by 7 bases and J by 4 bases. The CDR3 region is CASSERQGYGYTF. The CDR3 coding sequence is TGCGCCAGCTCTGAGAGACAGGGCTATGGCTACACCTTC.

This clonotype has more than one count but fewer than ten. The chain joins TRBV7-2 to TRBJ2-2; no reliable D call. The CDR3 totals 14 residues. Trimming shortened V by 2 bases and J by 6 bases, and 10 bases separated the two germline ends. Germline CDR1 and CDR2: SGHTA and FQGNSA. CDR3 in amino acids: CASSLSVVPGELFF. The CDR3 DNA reads TGTGCCAGCAGCTTAAGCGTGGTGCCCGGGGAGCTGTTTTTT.

This clonotype was seen at least ten times. This chain uses TRBV11-1 with TRBJ2-7; the D gene is possibly TRBD2 (5 bases). CDR3 length: 15 amino acids. Germline V gives CDR1 SGHAT, CDR2 FQDESV (reference sequence). V was clipped by 6 bases and J by 0 bases, with 15 bases between them. The CDR3 region is CASSFRTGISYEQYF. CDR3 DNA: TGTGCCAGCAGTTTTAGGACGGGGATCTCCTACGAGCAGTACTTC. Complete variable domain (other parts from reference TRBV11-1 and TRBJ2-7): EAEVAQSPRYKITEKSQAVAFWCDPISGHATLYWYRQILGQGPELLVQFQDESVVDDSQLPKDRFSAERLKGVDSTLKIQPAELGDSAMYLCASSFRTGISYEQYFGPGTRLTVT.

J is TRBJ2-1 and V is TRBV7-8; 13 positions match TRBD2. The V gene's germline CDR1 is SGHVS and CDR2 FQNEAQ. The junction had 8 bases not matched to a gene; V was cut back by 3 bases and J by 0 bases. The CDR3 totals 19 residues. The CDR3, as DNA: TGTGCCAGCAGCTTCCTGACTAGCGGGAGGACACACTCCTACAATGAGCAGTTCTTC. As protein: CASSFLTSGRTHSYNEQFF.

This clonotype was seen at least ten times. The chain combines TRBV9 with TRBJ2-2; 7 nucleotides line up with TRBD2. With 4 bases clipped from V and 7 bases from J, the junction kept 16 bases outside the gene matches. The CDR3 is 17 residues long. Germline V CDR1 and CDR2: SGDLS, YYNGEE. The CDR3 spells CASSPRLAGVVGGELFF. In nucleotides, the CDR3 is TGTGCCAGCAGCCCAAGACTAGCTGGGGTGGTTGGCGGGGAGCTGTTTTTT.

This clonotype was counted a few times. This chain links TRBV6-2 or TRBV6-3 with TRBJ1-5; D ambiguous. The CDR3 is made up of 15 amino acids. CDR1 and CDR2 (germline): MNHEY, SVGEGT. V was shortened by 1 base and J by 7 bases, with 14 bases between the two germline ends. The CDR3 region is CASSYLQAALQPQHF. As DNA, the CDR3 is TGTGCCAGCAGTTACTTGCAGGCCGCCCTCCAGCCCCAGCATTTT.

The chain combines TRBV12-5 with TRBJ1-2; D remains ambiguous. V gave up 2 bases and J gave up 5 bases, with 15 bases separating them. The germline CDR1 and CDR2 sequences are LGHNT and FRNRAP. The CDR3 has 15 residues. The CDR3 spells CASGLPGLPAYGYTF. For the CDR3, the DNA is TGTGCTAGTGGTTTGCCCGGACTCCCTGCTTATGGCTACACCTTC. The full variable domain, with the rest looked up from reference TRBV12-5 and TRBJ1-2, is DARVTQTPRHKVTEMGQEVTMRCQPILGHNTVFWYRQTMMQGLELLAYFRNRAPLDDSGMPKDRFSAEMPDATLATLKIQPSEPRDSAVYFCASGLPGLPAYGYTFGSGTRLTVV.

This clonotype was observed a handful of times. The chain has TRBV27 and TRBJ2-7; 8 nucleotides line up with TRBD2. J was trimmed by 1 base and V by 3 bases; bases with no gene match: 8. Germline assignment: CDR1 MNHEY and CDR2 SMNVEV (reference sequence). The CDR3 length is 16 residues. The CDR3 sequence is CASSLSAGGLSYEQYF. The DNA of the CDR3 is TGTGCCAGCAGTTTGTCGGCGGGGGGCCTATCCTACGAGCAGTACTTC.

This sequence joins TRBV4-1 and TRBJ1-4, with 9 bases that match TRBD1. CDR3 length equals 14 residues. The germline V gene encodes CDR1 MGHRA and CDR2 YSYEKL. Germline trimming cut 3 bases from V and 14 bases from J; bases unmatched to any gene: 10. The CDR3 sequence: CASSQGQGFGELFF. CDR3 nucleotide sequence: TGCGCCAGCAGCCAGGGACAGGGATTTGGAGAGCTGTTTTTT.

This clonotype was counted at least ten times. The chain joins TRBV6-5 to TRBJ2-5, with a tentative D call TRBD2 (6 bases). The V end was cut by 0 bases, the J end by 2 bases, with 7 bases between. The length of the CDR3 is 14 residues. Germline values: CDR1 MNHEY, CDR2 SVGAGI. CDR3 amino acids: CASSYSAGQETQYF. The CDR3 DNA sequence: TGTGCCAGCAGTTACTCTGCGGGGCAAGAGACCCAGTACTTC.

This clonotype has at least ten counts. The gene calls are TRBV20-1 and TRBJ1-5, with unresolved D. Trimming took off 3 bases at V and 7 bases at J, with 13 bases between the two ends. The CDR3 spans 13 residues. Germline-derived CDR1 and CDR2 are DFQATT and SNEGSKA (reference sequence). CDR3 loop: CSASKGSSQPQHF. The CDR3 DNA reads as TGCAGTGCTAGTAAGGGTAGTAGCCAGCCCCAGCATTTT.

This clonotype was seen a few times. At one end the junction does not follow the germline gene, possibly because of a read error. The chain uses TRBV12-3 or TRBV12-4 and TRBJ2-3; 12 bases fit TRBD2. The CDR3 runs 18 residues. As DNA, the CDR3 is TGTGCCATCAGTAATCTAGCGGGAGGGTTACGCGGCACAGATACGCAGTATTTT. It encodes CAISNLAGGLRGTDTQYF.

The sample holds many counts of this clonotype. The J gene is TRBJ2-2, the V gene TRBV7-7, with TRBD2 matching over 11 bases. Germline V gene sequence: CDR1 SSHAT, CDR2 FNYEAQ (reference sequence). The trim removed 6 bases at V and 2 bases at J, leaving 8 bases unmatched. The length of the CDR3 is 17 residues. The CDR3 region is CASRPGLAEINTGELFF. The CDR3 DNA is TGTGCCAGCAGACCGGGACTAGCGGAAATCAACACCGGGGAGCTGTTTTTT.

This clonotype was recorded many times. This sequence joins TRBV2 and TRBJ1-1; unclear D gene. Germline V CDR1 and CDR2: SNHLY, FYNNEI. This CDR3 has 13 residues. V lost 0 bases and J lost 3, with 5 bases in between. DNA for the CDR3: TGTGCCAGCAGTGAAGCGATGCACACTGAAGCTTTCTTT. Its protein is CASSEAMHTEAFF.

At least ten counts were recorded for this clonotype. The DNA for the CDR3 is TGTGCCAGCAGTTCTCCACATGAGCAGTTCTTC. Translation: CASSSPHEQFF. The chain recombines TRBV28 with TRBJ2-1; D is undetermined. The CDR3 totals 11 residues. The ends were cut back, 4 bases at V and 8 bases at J, with 6 bases in the middle. Germline CDR1 and CDR2: MDHEN and SYDVKM.

There are many counts of this clonotype. The chain has TRBV20-1 and TRBJ2-2; a weak D match, TRBD1 (6 bases). This CDR3 has 15 residues. Trimming took 2 bases from V and 2 from J, leaving 12 bases between them. Germline V gives CDR1 DFQATT, CDR2 SNEGSKA (reference sequence). The CDR3 loop is CSARLGTTNTGELFF. The CDR3 DNA is TGCAGTGCTAGACTCGGGACAACCAACACCGGGGAGCTGTTTTTT.